The 24 T cell receptor beta chains given below trace back to one sample, sequenced in a study of cytomegalovirus exposure and HLA in healthy donors. The study ran its PCR with 60 Vbeta and 13 Jbeta primers. Sequencing was performed with immunoSEQ multiplex PCR; in TCRdb, only in-frame clones are kept and a portion is missing. Of 100,000 to 150,000 clones listed, roughly four fifths were seen once; the top ten hold about 1.7%. Sequences were obtained from PBMCs. The receptors stem from a man aged 40-55 years in good health and CMV-seronegative.

This chain connects TRBV18 to TRBJ2-7; D possibly corresponds to TRBD2 (6 bases). The germline V gene encodes CDR1 KGHSH and CDR2 LQKENI. This CDR3 region has 16 residues. V lost 0 bases and J 0 bases, leaving 12 bases between the germline ends. The CDR3: CASSPPNGGYSYEQYF. Here the CDR3 DNA reads TGTGCCAGCTCACCACCGAACGGGGGTTACTCCTACGAGCAGTACTTC.

This sequence joins TRBV6-6 and TRBJ2-1, with no clear D. There are 15 residues in the CDR3. The germline V and J ends were trimmed by 6 bases and 2 bases, with 14 bases remaining between them. Looked up from germline, CDR1 is MNHNY and CDR2 is SVGAGI (reference sequence). The CDR3 DNA follows: TGTGCCAGCAGCCGACTGGCGGTAACCTACAATGAGCAGTTCTTC. It encodes CASSRLAVTYNEQFF.

This chain links TRBV18 with TRBJ1-5, with 7 bases identical to TRBD1. With 3 bases clipped from V and 6 bases from J, the junction kept 5 bases outside the gene matches. Per germline, CDR1 KGHSH and CDR2 LQKENI. This CDR3 spans 14 amino acids. The CDR3 sequence is CASSPETGTQPQHF. In nucleotides, the CDR3 is TGTGCCAGCTCACCTGAGACAGGGACTCAGCCCCAGCATTTT.

The chain employs TRBV29-1 and TRBJ2-7, with TRBD1 identical over 7 bases. The ends lost 7 bases at V and 5 bases at J; junction bases unmatched: 8. This CDR3 spans 12 amino acids. Germline V lookup: CDR1 SQVTM, CDR2 ANQGSEA. This chain's CDR3 is CSAAPTGHEQYF. The CDR3 DNA sequence: TGCAGCGCGGCACCGACAGGGCACGAGCAGTACTTC.

Remarks on this clone: Other DNA sequences within the sample encode an identical CDR3. The chain joins TRBV5-1 to TRBJ2-7, with D maybe TRBD1 (5 bases). The V and J ends lost 2 bases and 3 bases respectively, with 6 bases between them. The CDR3 extends over 12 amino acids. CDR1 SGHRS and CDR2 YFSETQ come from the germline V gene. CDR3 DNA: TGCGCCAGCAGCTTAGGGGACTACGAGCAGTACTTC. This gives the protein CASSLGDYEQYF.

The V and J genes are TRBV4-1 and TRBJ1-2; 11 bases are a match to TRBD1. The germline CDR1 and CDR2 sequences are MGHRA and YSYEKL. The V segment lost 2 bases and the J segment 8 bases; nucleotides outside the gene matches: 7. This CDR3 comprises 15 residues. The CDR3 coding sequence is TGCGCCAGCAGCCAAATAGGACAGGGGGCTATAGGCTACACCTTC. Its translation is CASSQIGQGAIGYTF.

The gene calls are TRBV30 and TRBJ2-2; D might be TRBD1 (6 bases). This CDR3 is 14 amino acids long. Germline assignment: CDR1 GTSNPN and CDR2 SVGIG (reference sequence). Trimming cost V 3 bases and J 0 bases, with 8 bases left between them. DNA for the CDR3: TGTGCCTGGAGCAGGGGCGCGAACACCGGGGAGCTGTTTTTT. It is translated as CAWSRGANTGELFF.

This clone was recorded a few times. The gene calls are TRBV6-5 and TRBJ2-1; 8 bases are shared with TRBD1. Losses at the gene ends were 2 bases for V and 4 bases for J; bases not matched to a gene: 4. This CDR3 spans 15 amino acids. CDR1 is MNHEY and CDR2 is SVGAGI in the germline V gene. The DNA of the CDR3 is TGTGCCAGCAGTTACCGGGACAGGTTTTACAATGAGCAGTTCTTC. Translating gives CASSYRDRFYNEQFF.

The rearrangement links TRBV9 to TRBJ2-3, with D unresolved. CDR3 length equals 15 residues. V lost 2 bases and J lost 0, with 10 bases in between. From germline, CDR1 is SGDLS and CDR2 YYNGEE. As DNA, the CDR3 is TGTGCCAGCAGCGTTGGGCTAATAAGCACAGATACGCAGTATTTT. It is translated as CASSVGLISTDTQYF.

The rearrangement links TRBV7-2 to TRBJ1-1, with D possibly matching TRBD1 (6 bases). The V gene's germline CDR1 is SGHTA and CDR2 FQGNSA. The CDR3 covers 14 residues. V lost 6 bases and J lost 1, with 12 bases in between. The CDR3 spells CASRAGHRNTEAFF. The CDR3 DNA sequence: TGTGCCAGCAGAGCGGGACATAGGAACACTGAAGCTTTCTTT.

This chain links TRBV11-2 with TRBJ1-1; D may be TRBD1 (5 bases). This CDR3 has 17 amino acids. V was trimmed by 4 bases and J by 5 bases, leaving 23 bases between them. CDR1 is SGHAT, CDR2 FQNNGV, per germline. The CDR3: CASSSYSARRGGTEAFF. As DNA, the CDR3 is TGTGCCAGCAGCTCCTACTCCGCGCGGCGGGGGGGGACTGAAGCTTTCTTT.

The chain uses TRBV6-1 and TRBJ1-5, with 9 bases aligning to TRBD1. The CDR3 totals 17 residues. Germline loops: CDR1 MNHNS, CDR2 SASEGT. With 3 bases clipped from V and 6 bases from J, the junction kept 12 bases outside the gene matches. The chain's CDR3 is CASSDRPGTGFGQPQHF. CDR3 DNA: TGTGCCAGCAGTGACCGTCCCGGGACAGGGTTCGGTCAGCCCCAGCATTTT.

This sequence joins TRBV5-1 and TRBJ1-2, with TRBD1 matching over 8 bases. The CDR3 has 15 residues. V dropped 4 bases and J dropped 2; count of bases not matched to a gene: 7. Germline V lookup: CDR1 SGHRS, CDR2 YFSETQ. In nucleotides, the CDR3 is TGCGCCAGCAGCGCACAGGGGGGGTCCAACTATGGCTACACCTTC. Its protein is CASSAQGGSNYGYTF. Combining the CDR3 with reference TRBV5-1 and TRBJ1-2 gives the whole variable domain KAGVTQTPRYLIKTRGQQVTLSCSPISGHRSVSWYQQTPGQGLQFLFEYFSETQRNKGNFPGRFSGRQFSNSRSEMNVSTLELGDSALYLCASSAQGGSNYGYTFGSGTRLTVV.

CDR3 in amino acids: CASSIGQGGTEAFF. CDR3 bases: TGTGCCAGTAGTATCGGGCAGGGGGGCACTGAAGCTTTCTTT. J is TRBJ1-1 and V is TRBV19; 7 bases match TRBD1. Germline trimming cut 3 bases from V and 4 bases from J; bases unmatched to any gene: 5. The CDR3 covers 14 residues. Germline CDR1 reads LNHDA; CDR2 reads SQIVND (reference sequence). The whole variable domain, filled in from reference TRBV19 and TRBJ1-1, reads DGGITQSPKYLFRKEGQNVTLSCEQNLNHDAMYWYRQDPGQGLRLIYYSQIVNDFQKGDIAEGYSVSREKKESFPLTVTSAQKNPTAFYLCASSIGQGGTEAFFGQGTRLTVV.

This chain uses TRBV28 with TRBJ1-3; 8 nucleotides agree with TRBD1. Germline-derived CDR1 and CDR2 are MDHEN and SYDVKM. With V trimmed by 5 bases and J by 4 bases, 7 bases remained unmatched. The CDR3 consists of 15 residues. The CDR3 sequence: CASSDDRGLGNTIYF. The CDR3 region has the DNA TGTGCCAGCAGTGACGACAGGGGCCTCGGAAACACCATATATTTT.

This chain connects TRBV14 to TRBJ1-4; 7 bases line up with TRBD1. Trimming cost V 4 bases and J 8 bases; bases outside gene matches: 10. The length of the CDR3 is 15 residues. CDR1 is SGHDN, CDR2 FVKESK, per germline. The CDR3 DNA reads as TGTGCCAGCAGCCCGAGACAGGGCTCGGGGGAAAAACTGTTTTTT. It translates to CASSPRQGSGEKLFF.

The chain is built from TRBV28 and TRBJ2-7; TRBD2 is a possible D gene (5 bases). CDR1 MDHEN and CDR2 SYDVKM come from the germline V gene. V lost 2 bases and J 7 bases, leaving 15 bases between the germline ends. The CDR3 is made up of 14 amino acids. The CDR3 spells CASSLRRRLIEQYF. In nucleotides, the CDR3 is TGTGCCAGCAGTTTACGACGGAGGTTAATAGAGCAGTACTTC.

This chain connects TRBV19 to TRBJ2-1; maybe TRBD1 (6 bases). Trimming took 1 base from V and 6 from J, leaving 10 bases between them. The V gene's germline CDR1 is LNHDA and CDR2 SQIVND (reference sequence). The CDR3 is made up of 14 amino acids. The CDR3 nucleotides read TGTGCCAGTAGTATAGTGGCAGGGGTCAATGAGCAGTTCTTC. The encoded protein is CASSIVAGVNEQFF.

The chain carries TRBV30 and TRBJ2-5; the D is unclear. The end of the DNA aligns better with TRBJ2-7, so the J call may be wrong. The CDR3 runs 12 residues. Germline CDR1 GTSNPN, CDR2 SVGIG (reference sequence). DNA for the CDR3: TGTGCCTGGAGTGTTGGTTCCTACGAGCAGTACTTC. It is translated as CAWSVGSYEQYF.

The chain joins TRBV12-5 to TRBJ1-2; D is ambiguous. Between the trimmed V and J ends, which lost 3 bases and 4 bases, there was a span of 6 bases. This CDR3 is 12 amino acids long. Germline CDR1 reads LGHNT; CDR2 reads FRNRAP. CDR3 region: CASGLSGYGYTF. DNA of the CDR3: TGTGCTAGTGGTTTATCGGGCTATGGCTACACCTTC.

The V and J genes are TRBV30 and TRBJ1-1; D uncertain. CDR3 length: 13 amino acids. Trimming shortened V by 0 bases and J by 2 bases, and 7 bases separated the two germline ends. Germline CDR1 reads GTSNPN; CDR2 reads SVGIG (reference sequence). CDR3 nucleotides: TGTGCCTGGAGTGTATTAGTAAACACTGAAGCTTTCTTT. This encodes CAWSVLVNTEAFF.

Note on this clone: Germline is not matched at one junction end, which may reflect a read error. The V gene is TRBV7-7, the J gene TRBJ2-3; tentative D call: TRBD1 (6 bases). CDR1 is SSHAT and CDR2 is FNYEAQ in the germline V gene (reference sequence). The CDR3 spans 15 residues. Here the CDR3 reads CASSHSRGGVDTQYF. Written as DNA, the CDR3 is TGTGCTAGCAGCCATTCCAGGGGTGGGGTGGATACGCAGTATTTT.

This clone was found a few times. The V gene is TRBV9, the J gene TRBJ1-2; D ambiguous. From germline, CDR1 is SGDLS and CDR2 YYNGEE. The CDR3 is 13 amino acids. V was shortened by 0 bases and J by 5 bases, with 8 bases between the two germline ends. Here the CDR3 reads CASSVESGYGYTF. The CDR3 DNA is TGTGCCAGCAGCGTAGAATCGGGGTATGGCTACACCTTC.

The chain links TRBV4-1 to TRBJ1-1; 9 bases line up with TRBD1. The CDR3 is made up of 16 amino acids. CDR1 and CDR2 from the germline V gene are MGHRA and YSYEKL. V gave up 7 bases and J gave up 4 bases; unmatched junction bases: 13. The CDR3 loop reads CASNVGQGSLGTEAFF. CDR3 sequence (DNA): TGCGCCAGCAACGTCGGACAGGGGAGTTTGGGCACTGAAGCTTTCTTT.